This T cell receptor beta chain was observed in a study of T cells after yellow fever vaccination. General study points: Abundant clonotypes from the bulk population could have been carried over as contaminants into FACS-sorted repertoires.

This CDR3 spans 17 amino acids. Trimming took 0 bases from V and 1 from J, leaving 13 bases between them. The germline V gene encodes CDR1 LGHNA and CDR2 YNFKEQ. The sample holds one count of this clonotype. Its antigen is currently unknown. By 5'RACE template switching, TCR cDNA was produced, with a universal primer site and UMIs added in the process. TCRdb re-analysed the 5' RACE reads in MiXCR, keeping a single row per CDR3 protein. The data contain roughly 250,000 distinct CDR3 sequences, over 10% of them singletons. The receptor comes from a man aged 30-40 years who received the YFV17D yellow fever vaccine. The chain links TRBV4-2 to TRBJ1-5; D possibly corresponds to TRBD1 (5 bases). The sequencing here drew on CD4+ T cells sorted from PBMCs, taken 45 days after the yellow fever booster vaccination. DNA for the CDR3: TGTGCCAGCAGCCAAGATTTGTGGGGACGGAGCAATCAGCCCCAGCATTTT. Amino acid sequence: CASSQDLWGRSNQPQHF.